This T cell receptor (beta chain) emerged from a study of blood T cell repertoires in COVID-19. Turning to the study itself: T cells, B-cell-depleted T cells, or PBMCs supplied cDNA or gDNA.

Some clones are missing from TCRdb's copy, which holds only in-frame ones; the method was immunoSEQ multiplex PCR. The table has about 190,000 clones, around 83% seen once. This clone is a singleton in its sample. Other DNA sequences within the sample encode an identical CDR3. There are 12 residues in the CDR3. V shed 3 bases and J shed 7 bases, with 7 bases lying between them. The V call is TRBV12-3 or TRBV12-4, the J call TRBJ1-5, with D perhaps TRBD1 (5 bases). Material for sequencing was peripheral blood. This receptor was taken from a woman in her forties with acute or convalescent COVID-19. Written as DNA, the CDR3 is TGTGCCAGCAGTTTCCAGGGACAGCCCCAGCATTTT. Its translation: CASSFQGQPQHF.